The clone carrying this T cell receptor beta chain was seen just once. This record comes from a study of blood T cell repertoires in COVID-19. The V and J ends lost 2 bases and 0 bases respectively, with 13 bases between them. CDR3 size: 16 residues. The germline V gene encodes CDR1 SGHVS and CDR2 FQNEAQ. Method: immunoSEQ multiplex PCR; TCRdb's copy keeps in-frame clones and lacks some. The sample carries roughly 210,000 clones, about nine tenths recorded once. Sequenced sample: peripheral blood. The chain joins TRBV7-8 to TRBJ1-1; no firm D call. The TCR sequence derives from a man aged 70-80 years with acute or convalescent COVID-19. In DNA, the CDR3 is TGTGCCAGCAGCTTAAGTGGGAGTGGGATGAACACTGAAGCTTTCTTT. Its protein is CASSLSGSGMNTEAFF.